This T cell receptor beta chain was recovered during a study of T cells in Graves' hyperthyroidism and ophthalmopathy. At least ten counts were recorded for this clonotype. As yet, its antigen is unknown. Germline V CDR1 and CDR2: LGHDT, YNNKEL (reference sequence). CDR3 length: 16 residues. The ends were cut back, 2 bases at V and 3 bases at J, with 14 bases in the middle. RNA transcripts were the template for amplifying TCR beta CDR3 regions. HTBI primers were used for first-round RT-PCR of the TCR CDR3. A single record per CDR3 protein comes from TCRdb applying MiXCR to the multiplex PCR reads. The sample shows some 350,000 distinct CDR3 sequences, about 15% of them seen only once. Broader study findings: A median about 6.2 months before onset, the model predicted ophthalmopathy.

The chain combines TRBV3-1 with TRBJ1-5; D is ambiguous. The TCR sequence derives from a woman aged 18-30 years with Graves' hyperthyroidism that later progressed to Graves' ophthalmopathy. Sequenced sample: blood. CDR3 DNA: TGTGCCAGCAGCCAAAGTTTTGGTCATACCAATCAGCCCCAGCATTTT. Amino acid sequence: CASSQSFGHTNQPQHF.